The sequence of this T cell receptor (beta chain) was determined in a study of spatial heterogeneity in lung cancer (dated by TCRdb to between 2018 and 2020). With respect to the entire study: Beta-chain transcripts were consistently detected in greater numbers than alpha-chain transcripts, which likely reflected higher beta-chain transcript abundance. In the raw uncorrected reads, each unique combination of TCR and UMI appeared on average more than ten times. The study quantitatively compared TCR alpha and beta repertoires across multiple tumor regions, matched nontumor lung and blood in non-small cell lung cancer. Nonsynonymous mutation counts, determined by whole-exome sequencing of tumor tissue, were related to features of the TCR repertoire. At surgery, both alpha and beta chains were TCR-sequenced in about 200 tumor regions, approximately 64 matched nontumor lung samples and 56 PBMC samples.

The sample's time point label, decoded: sample taken at primary tumor resection. TCR sequencing used whole RNA extracted from tumor and nontumor lung tissue, or from cryopreserved PBMC samples, without cell sorting. The donors were 72 patients from the lung TRACERx cohort who had early-stage, untreated non-small cell lung cancer. Only patients with enough RNA available from two or more tumor regions were chosen for TCR sequencing. Paper-wide results and their limitations: Additional single-cell paired TCR alpha and beta sequencing was considered necessary to confirm, at a functional level, the hypothesis that regional TCRs recognize regional mutations. Ubiquitous expanded tumor TCRs were found in blood more often at tumor resection than at routine follow-up.

In this sample, this clonotype turned up once. Its recognized antigen is unknown. Qualities for individual bases were not recorded, and no much larger clone is one base off. A lone read offers only weak evidence. Library preparation used 5' RACE. Sequencer: NextSeq 500. To allow correction of PCR and sequencing errors, the TCR library protocol tagged every TCR cDNA molecule with a unique molecular identifier. The source study handled its data this way. Decombinator tools were used for TCR identification, UMI-based error correction and CDR3 extraction. TCRs above a frequency of 2 per 1,000, corresponding to the top 1% of the tumor frequency distribution, were defined as expanded. Each repertoire was subsampled 100 times to 5,000 TCRs, after which Renyi diversity was computed with the R vegan package. CDR3 similarity networks were built from amino acid triplet string-kernel similarity, with CDR3s being connected when pairwise similarity was above 0.82. Through fastp at Q25 and MiXCR, TCRdb rebuilt clones from the public reads, retaining in-frame beta chains. Rows are combined by CDR3 protein, so each entry shows the most common genes and DNA. These V and J calls derive from TCRdb rather than the authors' analysis. This sample comprises 2,500 to 3,000 distinct CDR3 sequences, around a third of them detected only once. Clones ranked in the top ten supply under 75% of the sample.

V is clipped by 1 base and J by 4 bases, and the sequence between their germline boundaries is 10 bases long. The CDR1 and CDR2 encoded by the germline V gene are SGHVS and FQNEAQ. From the cysteine through the phenylalanine, the CDR3 covers 14 amino acids. Just the 42-base CDR3 DNA is kept, in frame starting at base 1. The source of this sequence is a male donor with early-stage non-small cell lung cancer. This chain joins TRBV7-8 to TRBJ1-2; the D gene remains uncertain. This material consisted of PBMCs, taken at surgery. The CDR3 reads CASSLGVSLYGYTF. In nucleotides, the sequence is TGTGCCAGCAGCTTAGGTGTCAGCCTCTATGGCTACACCTTC.